This T cell receptor beta chain was sequenced for a study of T cell responses to AZD1222 COVID-19 vaccine. Study findings and constraints: Spike-specific TCR breadth and depth went up after people got two AZD1222 doses. Females made up more of the donors, who were largely white British, and clonal diversity may have come out too low. The study reported that nearly half of spike-specific TCRs target unmutated variant regions. The study found vaccine-associated CD4 TCRs spanning spike, dominant at 160-218 and 743-854.

Profiled with immunoSEQ multiplex PCR; TCRdb holds only in-frame clones, not every one. The repertoire holds around 100,000 clones, with 90% as singletons. Regarding this clone: The antigen is not known.

The sequence was obtained from an adult in good health. The sample in question was peripheral blood, obtained on day 0 of AZD1222 vaccination.

This CDR3 is CASSLIRGVSQPQHF. The CDR3 DNA reads as TGTGCCAGCAGCTTAATAAGAGGGGTGAGTCAGCCCCAGCATTTT. The chain joins TRBV7-3 to TRBJ1-5; tentative D call: TRBD1 (5 bases). This CDR3 contains 15 residues. CDR1 SGHTA and CDR2 FQGTGA come from the germline V gene. V lost 1 base to trimming and J lost 6 bases, with 13 bases between them.